This T cell receptor (beta chain) comes out of a study of response to subunit inactivated influenza vaccine. Study-wide points: There was a suggestion from the authors that each seasonal influenza vaccination recruits few new T cells.

This CDR3 comprises 14 residues. The germline V gene encodes CDR1 SGHRS and CDR2 YFSETQ. Unmatched junction bases numbered 5, after V lost 2 bases and J lost 3 bases. TCRdb re-called the RT-PCR reads through MiXCR, storing one row per CDR3 protein. The sample has roughly 780,000 distinct CDR3 sequences; about 18% are singletons. This clonotype turned up a few times. What it binds is unknown. The material sequenced was PBMCs from blood, taken 4 to 6 days after vaccination. The receptor comes from a middle-aged man who received an inactivated influenza vaccine. The genes are TRBV5-1 and TRBJ2-7, with 7 bases identical to TRBD2. The CDR3 DNA is TGCGCCAGCAGCTTACAGCGGGGTTTCTACGAGCAGTACTTC. It translates to CASSLQRGFYEQYF.